Reported below is one T cell receptor (beta chain). This sample is part of a study of blood T cell repertoires in COVID-19. Some clones are missing from TCRdb's copy, which holds only in-frame ones; the method was immunoSEQ multiplex PCR. The table lists roughly 130,000 clones, around 79% of them singletons. The sequence came from a woman in her sixties or seventies with COVID-19, enrolled during active disease. Material for sequencing was peripheral blood.

The CDR3 loop reads CATSSRTGRGTDTQYF. CDR3 in DNA: TGTGCCACCAGCTCTAGGACAGGTCGGGGCACAGATACGCAGTATTTT. The V call is TRBV15, the J call TRBJ2-3, with 7 nucleotides matching TRBD1. This CDR3 spans 16 amino acids. Trimming cost V 5 bases and J 1 base; bases outside gene matches: 9. CDR1 is LNHNV, CDR2 YYDKDF, per germline (reference sequence).